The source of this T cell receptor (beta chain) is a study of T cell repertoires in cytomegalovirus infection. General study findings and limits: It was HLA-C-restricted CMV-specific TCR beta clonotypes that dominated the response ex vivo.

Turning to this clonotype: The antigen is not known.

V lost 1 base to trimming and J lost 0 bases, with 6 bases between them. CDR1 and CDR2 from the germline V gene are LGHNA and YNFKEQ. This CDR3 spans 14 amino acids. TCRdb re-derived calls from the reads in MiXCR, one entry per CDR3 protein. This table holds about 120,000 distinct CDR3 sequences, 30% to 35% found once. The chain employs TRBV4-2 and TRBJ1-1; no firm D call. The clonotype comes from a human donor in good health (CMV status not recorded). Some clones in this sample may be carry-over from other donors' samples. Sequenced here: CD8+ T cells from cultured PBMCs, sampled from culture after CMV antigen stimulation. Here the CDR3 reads CASSQGLMNTEAFF. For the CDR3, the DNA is TGTGCCAGCAGCCAAGGGCTGATGAACACTGAAGCTTTCTTT.